This T cell receptor beta chain originates from a study of Ad26.COV2.S vaccination and SARS-CoV-2 variants (dated by TCRdb to the early 2020s). Concerning the study at large: Vaccine-arm donors were drawn from COV1001, a multicentre, randomized, double-blind, placebo-controlled phase I-IIa trial of Ad26.COV2.S in healthy adults. The specificity and breadth of SARS-CoV-2-reactive T cell receptors after Ad26.COV2.S vaccination were assessed by TCRbeta repertoire sequencing. Participants in the trial were split at random into five groups of five each, receiving low-dose or high-dose Ad26.COV2.S once or twice, or else placebo on both occasions. Dosing of Ad26.COV2.S was intramuscular, at either 5x10^10 or 1x10^11 viral particles, delivered as one shot or as two shots spaced 56 days apart. A total of approximately 32 samples were included in the TCR-sequenced set, comprising 19 Ad26.COV2.S vaccine recipients, 5 placebo recipients and 8 SARS-CoV-2 convalescent individuals. Investigators remained blinded to trial group allocation during experiments and outcome assessment. Paper-wide results and their limitations: Ad26.COV2.S recipients had higher spike-specific TCR breadth than placebo recipients (P = 0.0014). It was noted by the authors that total T cell responses may have been underestimated by the TCR breadth and depth analyses. Comparing responses between vaccine doses or regimens was not something the study was powered to do. Substantial breadth of spike-specific CD8+ and CD4+ T cell responses was reported after vaccination. Non-spike TCR breadth was comparable between vaccine and placebo recipients, consistent with the vaccine containing only spike.

This specimen's treatment or condition label, per the study, means: 15 to 20 received Ad26.COV2.S at low or high dose, single or two shots; roughly five received placebo; per-sample allocation not given. Repertoires of vaccine and placebo recipients were sequenced from samples collected on day 63 after the first injection. Cohort 1b enrolled 20 to 30 adults aged 18-55 years at a single site in Boston, USA, between 29 July and 7 August 2020. Ad26.COV2.S was a replication-incompetent adenovirus type 26 vector that expressed a prefusion-stabilized SARS-CoV-2 spike protein derived from the original Wuhan strain. In the case of this clone: Its cognate antigen has yet to be identified. Within one base of it there is no much larger clone, and no base qualities were kept.

The immunoSEQ Assay was the method used to sequence TCRbeta CDR3 regions. After extraction, genomic DNA underwent amplification by bias-controlled multiplex PCR, followed by high-throughput sequencing. For the original study's pipeline: Collapsing and filtering of sequences were performed to quantify the absolute abundance of each unique TCRbeta CDR3 region. T cell fraction was estimated by normalizing TCRbeta template counts to usable DNA, with usable DNA measured through amplification of reference genes found in all nucleated cells. Repertoire TCRs were annotated as SARS-CoV-2-specific by exact matching of V gene, CDR3 amino acid sequence and J gene to a known reactive TCR set. The reference SARS-CoV-2 TCR set was obtained from MIRA and was filtered for enrichment in COVID-19-positive ImmuneCODE repertoires, whereby public or cross-reactive TCRs were removed. Drawing on the MIRA antigens, annotated TCRs were analysed further at the level of specific ORF or position within ORF. Depth was the summed frequency of annotated unique rearrangements, while breadth was defined as annotated unique rearrangements over total unique productive rearrangements. Two-sided Wilcoxon rank-sum tests were applied when comparing TCR breadth between groups. TCRdb retrieved this table from immuneACCESS and kept in-frame rearrangements only. Not all clones are present; in checked studies, unresolved V genes account for under half, and no reason is known for the remainder. For V, J and clone size, that table is used; D and trimming come from the DNA. Present in this sample are over 400,000 clones, 90% of which were seen just once. The ten biggest clones cover less than 4.5% of the sample.

The TCR was taken from a person between 18 and 65 years old who received the Ad26.COV2.S COVID-19 vaccine or a placebo. This specimen was peripheral blood, taken in a trial of Ad26.COV2.S vaccine versus placebo.

The CDR3 protein is CASSQPRTGRGGYTF. The DNA reads as follows: TGCGCCAGCAGCCAACCCAGGACAGGACGGGGTGGCTACACCTTC. The sequence joins TRBV4-1 to TRBJ1-2, and 7 bases in between align with TRBD1. The germline V gene specifies MGHRA as CDR1 and YSYEKL as CDR2. Measured from the cysteine to the phenylalanine, the CDR3 is 15 residues long. Of all the DNA, just the CDR3 is kept, 45 bases in frame from base 1. Trimmed from V: 2 bases; trimmed from J: 7 bases; junction bases lacking a gene match: 10.